One sample yielded the 20 T cell receptor beta chains listed below, sequenced in a study of T cell repertoires in cytomegalovirus infection. These receptors are not linked to any known antigen. A single record per CDR3 protein comes from TCRdb applying MiXCR to the reads. The data hold 550,000 to 850,000 distinct CDR3 sequences, with 30% to 40% observed a single time. The specimen comprised cultured PBMCs, sampled from culture after CMV antigen stimulation. Receptor source: a human donor in good health (CMV status not recorded). Some clones in this sample may be carry-over from other donors' samples.

Worth noting for this clonotype: A junction boundary mismatches the germline segment, possibly from a read error. V is TRBV4-1 and J is TRBJ2-4, with 7 bases matching TRBD2. Germline V gives CDR1 MGHRA, CDR2 YSYEKL. CDR3 length: 15 amino acids. The CDR3 DNA sequence: TGTGCCAGCAGCCAAGCGGGGAGAGGCTTGGACATTCAGTACTTC. Translation: CASSQAGRGLDIQYF.

There are a few counts of this clonotype. The V and J genes are TRBV20-1 and TRBJ2-1; 12 nucleotides line up with TRBD2. Germline V gene lookup returns CDR1 DFQATT and CDR2 SNEGSKA (reference sequence). J gave up 0 bases and V 3 bases, and 6 bases lay outside the gene matches. The CDR3 extends over 17 amino acids. The CDR3 protein is CSARSSGGVSSYNEQFF. The DNA for the CDR3 is TGCAGTGCTAGGTCTAGCGGGGGGGTAAGCTCCTACAATGAGCAGTTCTTC.

This clonotype was found many times. The V and J genes are TRBV19 and TRBJ2-5; D gene ambiguous. The CDR3 totals 13 residues. V shed 9 bases and J shed 4 bases, with 15 bases lying between them. Germline V CDR1 and CDR2: LNHDA, SQIVND (reference sequence). CDR3 region: CASSSRSGETQYF. As DNA, the CDR3 is TGTGCCAGCAGTTCTCGGTCGGGAGAGACCCAGTACTTC.

The CDR3 nucleotides are TGTGCCAGCAAGGAGCTCGGGGCGACCTACGAGCAGTACTTC. Protein product: CASKELGATYEQYF. The chain recombines TRBV7-8 with TRBJ2-7; D assignment may be TRBD1 or TRBD2 (5 bases each). Germline V gene data show CDR1 as SGHVS and CDR2 as FQNEAQ. The CDR3 is 14 residues long. The ends were cut back, 7 bases at V and 2 bases at J, with 15 bases in the middle. Complete variable domain (other parts from reference TRBV7-8 and TRBJ2-7): GAGVSQSPRYKVAKRGQDVALRCDPISGHVSLFWYQQALGQGPEFLTYFQNEAQLDKSGLPSDRFFAERPEGSVSTLKIQRTQQEDSAVYLCASKELGATYEQYFGPGTRLTVT.

This chain joins TRBV20-1 and TRBJ1-2; D remains ambiguous. CDR3 length: 12 residues. With 3 bases removed from V and 5 bases from J, the gap between germline ends came to 10 bases. CDR1 and CDR2 (germline): DFQATT, SNEGSKA (reference sequence). CDR3 protein: CSASSGQYGYTF. CDR3 sequence (DNA): TGCAGTGCTAGTTCGGGCCAATATGGCTACACCTTC.

This clonotype was seen more than once but under ten times. Sequence at one end of the junction differs from germline and may be a read error. The V call is TRBV6-1, the J call TRBJ2-1, with 7 positions matching TRBD2. The CDR3 loop spans 13 amino acids. Germline V gives CDR1 MNHNS, CDR2 SASEGT. CDR3 DNA: TGTGCCGCCAGATCCGGGAGGTGGGATTTGGGATCGTTC. Protein: CAARSGRWDLGSF.

This clonotype was counted only a few times. The rearrangement uses TRBV5-1 and TRBJ2-1, with TRBD2 identical over 14 bases. Trimming cost V 3 bases and J 3 bases; bases outside gene matches: 5. CDR3 length: 17 amino acids. Germline CDR1 SGHRS, CDR2 YFSETQ. The DNA for the CDR3 is TGCGCCAGCAGCTGGGGACTAGCGGGAGACGGCTACAATGAGCAGTTCTTC. Translation gives CASSWGLAGDGYNEQFF.

The rearrangement joins TRBV28 to TRBJ1-6; 9 bases agree with TRBD1. The junction had 12 bases not matched to a gene; V was cut back by 8 bases and J by 10 bases. The CDR3 contains 15 residues. The V gene's germline CDR1 is MDHEN and CDR2 SYDVKM. The CDR3 DNA is TGTGCCAGCGACTCCCCGGGACAGGGCAGATCACCCCTCCACTTT. Protein product: CASDSPGQGRSPLHF.

V gene TRBV10-3 combines with J gene TRBJ2-2, with a weak D call TRBD2 (6 bases). This CDR3 spans 18 amino acids. The germline V gene has CDR1 ENHRY and CDR2 SYGVKD. V lost 0 bases, J lost 1 base, and 15 bases lay in between. This chain's CDR3 is CAISESLGLAVNTGELFF. The CDR3 DNA sequence: TGTGCCATCAGTGAGTCGCTTGGTTTAGCGGTGAACACCGGGGAGCTGTTTTTT.

The rearrangement uses TRBV5-1 and TRBJ2-5, with D perhaps matching TRBD2 (6 bases). Per the germline V gene, CDR1 is SGHRS and CDR2 is YFSETQ. Trimming shortened V by 0 bases and J by 5 bases, and 14 bases separated the two germline ends. The CDR3 is 15 residues long. The CDR3 sequence is CASSLATGVYETQYF. CDR3 nucleotide sequence: TGCGCCAGCAGCTTGGCGACGGGGGTGTATGAGACCCAGTACTTC.

This rearrangement joins TRBV10-3 to TRBJ1-1; D gene uncertain. Deletions cut 6 bases from V and 2 bases from J, with 7 bases between. The germline V gene encodes CDR1 ENHRY and CDR2 SYGVKD. This CDR3 is 12 amino acids long. CDR3 in amino acids: CAISDGNTEAFF. CDR3 coding DNA: TGTGCCATCAGCGATGGAAACACTGAAGCTTTCTTT.

The rearrangement uses TRBV4-1 and TRBJ2-1; the match to TRBD2 covers 7 bases. CDR1 is MGHRA and CDR2 is YSYEKL in the germline V gene. J lost 5 bases, V lost 7 bases, and 14 bases had no gene match. This CDR3 is built from 16 residues. The CDR3 sequence is CASNPSPSGSNNEQFF. CDR3 bases: TGCGCCAGCAATCCCTCGCCTAGCGGTAGTAACAATGAGCAGTTCTTC.

V is TRBV11-3 and J is TRBJ2-3, with TRBD2 identical over 10 bases. Germline CDR1 reads SGHNT; CDR2 reads YENEEA. Unmatched junction bases numbered 8, after V lost 8 bases and J lost 6 bases. The CDR3 is made up of 14 amino acids. The CDR3, as DNA: TGTGCCAGCGCTTGGTCTAGCGGGGGCGATACGCAGTATTTT. As protein: CASAWSSGGDTQYF.

This clonotype was counted ten times or more. The chain combines TRBV4-3 with TRBJ2-7, with D perhaps given as TRBD1 or TRBD2 (5 bases each). Trimming pared 0 bases from V and 2 bases from J, leaving 11 bases between. The V gene's germline CDR1 is LGHNA and CDR2 YSLEER. This CDR3 region has 15 residues. This chain's CDR3 is CASSQEGVPAYEQYF. CDR3 sequence (DNA): TGCGCCAGCAGCCAAGAGGGGGTTCCCGCCTACGAGCAGTACTTC.

This rearrangement joins TRBV27 to TRBJ2-7; D gene ambiguous. The CDR3 covers 11 residues. V was clipped by 5 bases and J by 6 bases, with 8 bases between them. The germline V gene encodes CDR1 MNHEY and CDR2 SMNVEV (reference sequence). In DNA form, the CDR3 reads TGTGCCAGCAGTAACTGGGCCGAGCAGTACTTC. It yields the protein CASSNWAEQYF.

V and J are TRBV19 and TRBJ2-5; TRBD1 might be the D (6 bases). Germline CDR1 is LNHDA and CDR2 is SQIVND (reference sequence). The CDR3 has 14 residues. V was shortened by 5 bases and J by 2 bases, with 12 bases between the two germline ends. CDR3 coding DNA: TGTGCCAGTAGTTTACAGGGCGTTCAAGAGACCCAGTACTTC. It specifies CASSLQGVQETQYF.

The CDR3, as DNA: TGTGCCAGCAGCCCGACTCCGGTGGGGCCGGATGAGCAGTTCTTC. This translates into CASSPTPVGPDEQFF. The chain recombines TRBV11-2 with TRBJ2-1; D may be TRBD1 (5 bases). This CDR3 is built from 15 residues. CDR1 is SGHAT and CDR2 is FQNNGV in the germline V gene. The V and J ends lost 5 bases and 8 bases respectively, with 19 bases between them.

The chain combines TRBV11-2 with TRBJ1-1, with D unclear. The CDR3 spans 13 residues. V was cut by 0 bases and J by 6 bases, with 8 bases left in between. The germline CDR1 and CDR2 sequences are SGHAT and FQNNGV. CDR3 bases: TGTGCCAGCAGCTTAGATCTTACAGCTGAAGCTTTCTTT. This encodes CASSLDLTAEAFF.

V gene TRBV19 combines with J gene TRBJ1-5, with D hard to call. Trimming cost V 5 bases and J 4 bases, with 12 bases left between them. Per the germline V gene, CDR1 is LNHDA and CDR2 is SQIVND (reference sequence). The CDR3 sequence is 14 residues long. The CDR3, as DNA: TGTGCCAGTAGTCCACAGAAACTTAATCAGCCCCAGCATTTT. Its protein product is CASSPQKLNQPQHF.

The V call is TRBV5-1, the J call TRBJ2-3; 8 bases are shared with TRBD1. With V trimmed by 5 bases and J by 3 bases, 5 bases remained unmatched. Germline lookup yields CDR1 SGHRS and CDR2 YFSETQ. CDR3 size: 14 residues. The CDR3 loop is CASRDRARTDTQYF. CDR3 DNA sequence: TGCGCCAGCAGGGACAGGGCAAGGACAGATACGCAGTATTTT. The variable domain in full, with the rest retrieved from reference TRBV5-1 and TRBJ2-3, is KAGVTQTPRYLIKTRGQQVTLSCSPISGHRSVSWYQQTPGQGLQFLFEYFSETQRNKGNFPGRFSGRQFSNSRSEMNVSTLELGDSALYLCASRDRARTDTQYFGPGTRLTVL.